The 26 T cell receptor beta chains in this list originate from one sample, sequenced in a study of cytomegalovirus exposure and HLA in healthy donors. 13 Jbeta primers and 60 Vbeta primers were used for the PCR. Sequenced by immunoSEQ multiplex PCR; TCRdb stores in-frame clones only, minus some. The table has about 130,000 clones, around 78% seen once. Sequencing was performed on PBMCs. The receptors were gathered from a man between 35 and 55 years old in good health and CMV-seronegative.

V usage is TRBV6-5 and J usage is TRBJ1-3; the D is unclear. Germline CDR1 reads MNHEY; CDR2 reads SVGAGI. The length of the CDR3 is 15 residues. The germline V and J ends were trimmed by 0 bases and 4 bases, with 10 bases remaining between them. In nucleotides, the CDR3 is TGTGCCAGCAGTTACTCGGGAGGAGGGGGAAACACCATATATTTT. Translated, it gives CASSYSGGGGNTIYF.

The chain joins TRBV9 to TRBJ1-1, with D hard to call. V was shortened by 2 bases and J by 0 bases, with 8 bases between the two germline ends. Germline-derived CDR1 and CDR2 are SGDLS and YYNGEE. The CDR3 has 14 residues. CDR3 residues: CASSVGGMNTEAFF. In nucleotides, the CDR3 is TGTGCCAGCAGCGTTGGAGGTATGAACACTGAAGCTTTCTTT.

This clone was observed a handful of times. The gene calls are TRBV19 and TRBJ2-3; TRBD2 matches at 9 bases. The CDR3 totals 15 residues. Losses at the gene ends were 4 bases for V and 1 base for J; bases not matched to a gene: 3. Germline CDR1 and CDR2: LNHDA and SQIVND (reference sequence). The CDR3 sequence: CASSTLAGGTDTQYF. In nucleotides, the CDR3 is TGTGCCAGTAGTACCTTAGCGGGGGGCACAGATACGCAGTATTTT.

This clone was recorded a few times. The chain is built from TRBV6-5 and TRBJ1-1; D is perhaps TRBD1 (5 bases). Trimming stripped 5 bases from V and 4 bases from J, with 17 bases between. CDR1 MNHEY and CDR2 SVGAGI come from the germline V gene. This CDR3 comprises 15 residues. Here the CDR3 DNA reads TGTGCCAGCAGTCGAGGATATCTGGGGGGCACTGAAGCTTTCTTT. Its protein product is CASSRGYLGGTEAFF.

This sequence joins TRBV6-5 and TRBJ2-7; 7 nucleotides agree with TRBD1. V lost 8 bases and J lost 3; bases outside the gene matches: 10. The CDR3 contains 14 residues. Germline V gene data show CDR1 as MNHEY and CDR2 as SVGAGI. The CDR3 region is CASSTPRQGYEQYF. The CDR3 nucleotides are TGTGCCAGCTCCACTCCAAGACAGGGCTACGAGCAGTACTTC.

The rearrangement joins TRBV7-9 to TRBJ2-1, with D perhaps TRBD2 (5 bases). V dropped 5 bases and J dropped 2 bases, with 10 bases sitting between them. The germline gives CDR1 SEHNR, CDR2 FQNEAQ (reference sequence). This CDR3 has 14 residues. The CDR3 bases are TGTGCCAGCAGCCCGGTTAGCGCCTACAATGAGCAGTTCTTC. Translated, it gives CASSPVSAYNEQFF.

This clone turned up a few times. This sequence joins TRBV6-6 and TRBJ2-5; D is perhaps TRBD1 (6 bases). This CDR3 region has 12 residues. V dropped 2 bases and J dropped 9 bases, with 10 bases sitting between them. Germline V gene sequence: CDR1 MNHNY, CDR2 SVGAGI (reference sequence). CDR3 protein: CASSYLGAAQYF. The CDR3 DNA follows: TGTGCCAGCAGTTACCTGGGGGCGGCCCAGTACTTC.

The rearrangement uses TRBV30 and TRBJ2-3; 8 bases match TRBD2. V was clipped by 4 bases and J by 5 bases; unmatched bases: 11. This CDR3 contains 15 residues. Per germline, CDR1 GTSNPN and CDR2 SVGIG (reference sequence). The CDR3 sequence: CAWNTGTSTIDTQYF. CDR3 DNA sequence: TGTGCCTGGAACACCGGGACTAGTACGATAGATACGCAGTATTTT.

The chain carries TRBV28 and TRBJ1-3, with 9 bases that match TRBD1. Losses at the gene ends were 9 bases for V and 7 bases for J; bases not matched to a gene: 7. This CDR3 contains 13 residues. Germline CDR1 is MDHEN and CDR2 is SYDVKM. The CDR3 DNA reads as TGTGCCAGTTTGGGACAGGGCGTGAACACCATATATTTT. This codes for CASLGQGVNTIYF.

The J gene is TRBJ1-2, the V gene TRBV10-3, with D maybe TRBD1 (6 bases). Germline values: CDR1 ENHRY, CDR2 SYGVKD. CDR3 length: 13 amino acids. V was pared by 6 bases and J by 2 bases, with 10 bases between. The CDR3 nucleotides read TGTGCCATCAGCGCGACAGGAAACTATGGCTACACCTTC. Its translation is CAISATGNYGYTF.

The chain couples TRBV19 to TRBJ2-4, with TRBD1 as a possible D gene (5 bases). In germline, CDR1 is LNHDA, CDR2 SQIVND (reference sequence). This CDR3 is built from 13 residues. The germline V and J ends were trimmed by 6 bases and 9 bases, with 15 bases remaining between them. The CDR3 region is CASSPGFQSIQYF. Here the CDR3 DNA reads TGTGCCAGTAGCCCAGGGTTCCAAAGCATTCAGTACTTC.

The rearrangement uses TRBV2 and TRBJ2-7; 8 bases are shared with TRBD2. The CDR3 sequence is 15 residues long. V lost 7 bases, J lost 2 bases, and 10 bases stayed unmatched. Germline values: CDR1 SNHLY, CDR2 FYNNEI. Written as DNA, the CDR3 is TGTGCCAGCATTCACGGGGGGGCCGGAGCCTACGAGCAGTACTTC. As protein: CASIHGGAGAYEQYF.

The rearrangement links TRBV5-4 to TRBJ2-7; a possible D gene is TRBD1 (6 bases). Germline loops: CDR1 SGHNT, CDR2 YYREEE (reference sequence). Trimming took off 3 bases at V and 9 bases at J, with 16 bases between the two ends. CDR3 length: 13 residues. CDR3 protein: CASSSLRGSRQYF. The CDR3 bases are TGTGCCAGCAGCTCCCTCAGGGGTTCGCGGCAGTACTTC.

The V call is TRBV4-1, the J call TRBJ1-1, with TRBD1 as a possible D gene (6 bases). This CDR3 region has 12 residues. Trimming removed 5 bases from V and 4 bases from J, with 8 bases in between. CDR1 MGHRA and CDR2 YSYEKL come from the germline V gene. The CDR3 loop is CASSDRITEAFF. Here the CDR3 DNA reads TGCGCCAGCAGCGACAGGATCACTGAAGCTTTCTTT.

CDR3: CASSSDTYGYTF. The DNA of the CDR3 is TGTGCCAGCAGCTCGGACACCTATGGCTACACCTTC. The rearrangement uses TRBV7-2 and TRBJ1-2; possible D gene TRBD1, 5 bases. This CDR3 contains 12 residues. Per germline, CDR1 SGHTA and CDR2 FQGNSA. Trimming stripped 4 bases from V and 4 bases from J, with 7 bases between.

The chain combines TRBV19 with TRBJ1-6; no firm D call. V lost 0 bases and J lost 10, with 13 bases in between. The CDR3 runs to 15 residues. From germline, CDR1 is LNHDA and CDR2 SQIVND (reference sequence). CDR3 bases: TGTGCCAGTAGTATAGACCGAGGGAGCCGGTCACCCCTCCACTTT. It specifies CASSIDRGSRSPLHF.

The chain employs TRBV6-1 and TRBJ2-2, with a possible D match to TRBD2 (5 bases). The V and J ends lost 6 bases and 7 bases respectively, with 15 bases between them. The CDR3 sequence is 14 residues long. Germline CDR1 is MNHNS and CDR2 is SASEGT. DNA for the CDR3: TGTGCCAGCAGCCTCGGGATTGCATTCGGGGAGCTGTTTTTT. It is translated as CASSLGIAFGELFF.

V and J are TRBV6-5 and TRBJ1-6, with D perhaps TRBD1 (6 bases). V was cut by 5 bases and J by 9 bases, with 14 bases left in between. CDR1 is MNHEY and CDR2 is SVGAGI in the germline V gene. CDR3 size: 14 residues. The DNA of the CDR3 is TGTGCCAGCAGTCCCTGGACAGAGAGTTCACCCCTCCACTTT. Translation gives CASSPWTESSPLHF.

This clone has just a few counts. The V gene is TRBV18, the J gene TRBJ1-6; 7 bases map to TRBD1. This CDR3 is built from 14 residues. The germline V gene has CDR1 KGHSH and CDR2 LQKENI. V was pared by 1 base and J by 10 bases, with 4 bases of the junction left unmatched. CDR3 amino acids: CASSPRDSFSPLHF. The CDR3 coding sequence is TGTGCCAGCTCACCACGGGACAGCTTCTCACCCCTCCACTTT.

The chain has TRBV6-1 and TRBJ2-1, with D maybe TRBD1 (6 bases). V was cut by 4 bases and J by 1 base, with 8 bases left in between. Germline assignment: CDR1 MNHNS and CDR2 SASEGT. The length of the CDR3 is 14 residues. For the CDR3, the DNA is TGTGCCAGCAGTGTCAGGGGTTCCTACAATGAGCAGTTCTTC. It specifies CASSVRGSYNEQFF.

The CDR3 is CASSQLLAGVSTGELFF. In nucleotides, the CDR3 is TGTGCCAGCAGTCAGTTACTAGCGGGGGTTAGTACCGGGGAGCTGTTTTTT. The genes are TRBV28 and TRBJ2-2; 11 bases are shared with TRBD2. This CDR3 is 17 amino acids long. With 5 bases clipped from V and 5 bases from J, the junction kept 10 bases outside the gene matches. The V gene's germline CDR1 is MDHEN and CDR2 SYDVKM.

This clone appeared once. The chain recombines TRBV4-1 with TRBJ2-5; D possibly corresponds to TRBD2 (5 bases). Trimming took off 3 bases at V and 5 bases at J, with 16 bases between the two ends. CDR3 length: 15 amino acids. Per the germline V gene, CDR1 is MGHRA and CDR2 is YSYEKL. The CDR3: CASSHTNLGVETQYF. CDR3 DNA sequence: TGCGCCAGCAGCCATACCAATCTCGGGGTTGAGACCCAGTACTTC.

The V gene is TRBV7-2, the J gene TRBJ1-2; D is ambiguous. V was cut by 5 bases and J by 10 bases, with 14 bases left in between. This CDR3 contains 12 residues. From germline, CDR1 is SGHTA and CDR2 FQGNSA. The CDR3 DNA sequence: TGTGCCAGCAGCCCACTCGGGTTTATCTACACCTTC. This translates into CASSPLGFIYTF. Full variable domain (rest looked up from reference TRBV7-2 and TRBJ1-2): GAGVSQSPSNKVTEKGKDVELRCDPISGHTALYWYRQSLGQGLEFLIYFQGNSAPDKSGLPSDRFSAERTGGSVSTLTIQRTQQEDSAVYLCASSPLGFIYTFGSGTRLTVV.

The chain joins TRBV19 to TRBJ1-2; perhaps TRBD1 as D (6 bases). Trimming pared 5 bases from V and 5 bases from J, leaving 21 bases between. CDR3 length: 16 amino acids. From germline, CDR1 is LNHDA and CDR2 SQIVND (reference sequence). The CDR3 nucleotides read TGTGCCAGTAGTTTCTCCCCGGGACACCCCGGGTATGGCTACACCTTC. Its translation is CASSFSPGHPGYGYTF.

V is TRBV15 and J is TRBJ2-2; 7 bases align to TRBD1. The CDR3 sequence is 15 residues long. After removal of 5 bases from V and 0 bases from J, the junction contained 3 bases not matched to a gene. The germline gives CDR1 LNHNV, CDR2 YYDKDF (reference sequence). CDR3 coding DNA: TGTGCCACCAGCCGGGGACAGCCGAACACCGGGGAGCTGTTTTTT. The encoded protein is CATSRGQPNTGELFF.

Comment on this clone: Relative to the germline gene, one junction end is altered; a read error may explain this. Other DNA sequences from this sample encode an identical CDR3 as well. J is TRBJ1-2 and V is TRBV18; maybe TRBD1 (5 bases). This CDR3 region has 13 residues. Looked up from germline, CDR1 is KGHSH and CDR2 is LQKENI. CDR3 in amino acids: CASSPAGPYGYTF. The CDR3 nucleotides read TGTGCCAGCTCCCCGGCGGGGCCCTATGGCTACACCTTT.